The 13 T cell receptor beta chains given below trace back to one sample, sequenced in a study of metastatic and nonmetastatic thyroid tumors. TCRdb reanalyzed the PCR reads via MiXCR. The sample shows about 26,000 clones, around 24% of them seen only once. No patient had received any treatment before thyroid surgery. Source material: blood. The receptors derive from a female donor with papillary thyroid cancer or a benign thyroid nodule (not recorded which). Some clones in this sample may be carry-over from other donors' samples.

The chain uses TRBV20-1 and TRBJ1-1, with a tentative D call TRBD1 (6 bases). Trimming left V 0 bases short and J 0 bases short, with 20 bases between. CDR3 length: 18 residues. CDR1 is DFQATT and CDR2 is SNEGSKA in the germline V gene (reference sequence). The CDR3 bases are TGCAGTGCTAGAGAAGGGGGGAGGCCCCACTTATTGAACACTGAAGCTTTCTTT. Its translation: CSAREGGRPHLLNTEAFF.

This clone was observed at least ten times. The V call is TRBV7-9, the J call TRBJ2-5; 7 nucleotides align to TRBD1. This CDR3 contains 16 residues. Germline trimming cut 4 bases from V and 0 bases from J; bases unmatched to any gene: 8. Germline V CDR1 and CDR2: SEHNR, FQNEAQ (reference sequence). The CDR3 region is CASSSGQAPYQETQYF. The CDR3 nucleotides are TGTGCCAGCAGCTCCGGACAGGCCCCGTACCAAGAGACCCAGTACTTC.

The rearrangement joins TRBV28 to TRBJ2-7; D not certain. CDR1 is MDHEN and CDR2 is SYDVKM in the germline V gene. The CDR3 length is 11 residues. CDR3 protein: CASSLWREHYV. CDR3 bases: TGTGCCAGCAGTTTGTGGCGCGAGCATTACGTC.

The V and J genes are TRBV6-1 and TRBJ1-6; D is unresolved. V lost 5 bases and J lost 11, with 16 bases in between. This CDR3 spans 14 amino acids. Germline V gives CDR1 MNHNS, CDR2 SASEGT. The CDR3 region is CASSHRTFGAPLHF. The CDR3 nucleotides are TGTGCCAGCAGTCATCGGACCTTTGGGGCACCCCTCCACTTT.

This clone is judged medium-sized. The chain employs TRBV7-8 and TRBJ2-7, with a tentative D call TRBD1 (6 bases). V was pared by 5 bases and J by 3 bases, with 11 bases between. Germline values: CDR1 SGHVS, CDR2 FQNEAQ. The CDR3 covers 13 residues. CDR3 in DNA: TGTGCCAGCAGCCCGGACAGCTTCTACGAGCAGTACGTC. Residues: CASSPDSFYEQYV.

In its sample, this clone was seen many times. This chain joins TRBV2 and TRBJ2-1, with 7 bases identical to TRBD2. Germline trimming cut 10 bases from V and 2 bases from J; bases unmatched to any gene: 14. This CDR3 has 16 amino acids. Per the germline V gene, CDR1 is SNHLY and CDR2 is FYNNEI. The CDR3, as DNA: TGTGCCATCACCCAACCTAGCGGACTAACCTACAATGAGCAGTTCTTC. It specifies CAITQPSGLTYNEQFF.

The rearrangement joins TRBV11-2 to TRBJ2-3, with a tentative D call TRBD2 (6 bases). This CDR3 has 15 amino acids. Germline V gene sequence: CDR1 SGHAT, CDR2 FQNNGV. Between the trimmed V and J ends, which lost 4 bases and 3 bases, there was a span of 14 bases. DNA of the CDR3: TGTGCCAGCAGCTACGGCTTGGGGGGAACAGATACGCAGTATTTT. Translated, it gives CASSYGLGGTDTQYF.

CDR3 loop: CASSASEHNSPLHF. The CDR3 DNA sequence: TGTGCCAGCAGTGCGTCAGAACATAATTCACCCCTCCACTTT. The chain employs TRBV6-1 and TRBJ1-6; D remains unclear. The CDR3 is 14 residues long. CDR1 is MNHNS and CDR2 is SASEGT in the germline V gene. Deletions cut 4 bases from V and 5 bases from J, with 9 bases between.

This clone came up a few times. Germline is not matched at one junction end, which may reflect a read error. V and J are TRBV19 and TRBJ2-5; D not resolved. The CDR3 contains 13 residues. CDR1 is LNHDA and CDR2 is SQIVND in the germline V gene (reference sequence). As DNA, the CDR3 is TGTGCCAGTATGGGTACCACCCAAGAGACCCAGTACTTT. Encoded protein: CASMGTTQETQYF.

This clone was observed many times. Other DNA sequences in the sample encode the same CDR3. J is TRBJ2-1 and V is TRBV30, with 11 bases fitting TRBD2. The CDR3 is 16 amino acids. V trimming: 1 base; J trimming: 10 bases; junction bases outside the gene matches: 12. The germline V gene encodes CDR1 GTSNPN and CDR2 SVGIG (reference sequence). DNA of the CDR3: TGTGCCTGGAGTGGACGCCGACTAGCGGGACTGGGGGAGCAGTTCTTC. As protein: CAWSGRRLAGLGEQFF.

V and J are TRBV5-1 and TRBJ2-3; perhaps TRBD1 as D (6 bases). This CDR3 is built from 17 residues. Looked up from germline, CDR1 is SGHRS and CDR2 is YFSETQ. V lost 0 bases and J lost 0, with 14 bases in between. CDR3 sequence: CASSLALDSTSTDTQYF. CDR3 nucleotides: TGCGCCAGCAGCTTGGCCCTGGACAGCACGAGCACAGATACGCAGTATTTT.

The V gene is TRBV3-1, the J gene TRBJ1-1; 7 nucleotides match TRBD1. The germline gives CDR1 LGHDT, CDR2 YNNKEL (reference sequence). The J segment lost 6 bases and the V segment lost 4 bases, leaving 8 bases of the junction unmatched. The CDR3 covers 14 residues. Written as DNA, the CDR3 is TGTGCCAGCAGCCTTCGACAGGGTGGGGCTGAAGCTTTCTTT. Its protein product is CASSLRQGGAEAFF.

This clone was detected many times. The chain combines TRBV15 with TRBJ2-1; TRBD2 agrees at 9 bases. The germline gives CDR1 LNHNV, CDR2 YYDKDF (reference sequence). The CDR3 has 15 residues. Trimming at V came to 0 bases and at J to 7 bases, leaving 4 bases not matched to a gene. The CDR3: CATSRDVSGGNEQFF. The CDR3 bases are TGTGCCACCAGCAGAGATGTTAGCGGGGGTAATGAGCAGTTCTTC.